The clone carrying this T cell receptor beta chain has at least ten counts. This record comes from a study of blood T cells in healthy people across ages. Using a J-beta primer mix together with a sample-barcoded 5' primer, a second PCR was run for roughly 6 to 12 cycles. One entry per CDR3 protein results from TCRdb running MiXCR on the 5' RACE reads. Found here are about a million distinct CDR3 sequences, roughly 50% of them singletons; the top ten hold roughly 13%. This clonotype originated in a man younger than 45 in good health. Specimen: blood.

The CDR3 DNA reads TGTGCCAGCAGTTCCGGCGGGAACACAGATACGCAGTATTTT. Residues: CASSSGGNTDTQYF. V usage is TRBV12-3 or TRBV12-4 and J usage is TRBJ2-3; possibly TRBD2 for D (6 bases). Trimming cost V 4 bases and J 2 bases, with 10 bases left between them. CDR3 length: 14 residues.